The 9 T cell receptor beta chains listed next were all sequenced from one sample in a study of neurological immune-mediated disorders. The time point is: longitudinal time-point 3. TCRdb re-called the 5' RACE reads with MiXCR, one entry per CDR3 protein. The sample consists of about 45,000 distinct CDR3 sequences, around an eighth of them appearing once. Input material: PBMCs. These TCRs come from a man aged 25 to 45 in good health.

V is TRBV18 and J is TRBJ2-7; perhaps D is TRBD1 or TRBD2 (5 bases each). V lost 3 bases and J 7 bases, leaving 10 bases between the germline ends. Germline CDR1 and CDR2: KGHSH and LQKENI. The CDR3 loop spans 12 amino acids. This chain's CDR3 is CASSPQGREQYF. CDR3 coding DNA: TGTGCCAGCTCACCCCAGGGACGTGAGCAGTACTTC.

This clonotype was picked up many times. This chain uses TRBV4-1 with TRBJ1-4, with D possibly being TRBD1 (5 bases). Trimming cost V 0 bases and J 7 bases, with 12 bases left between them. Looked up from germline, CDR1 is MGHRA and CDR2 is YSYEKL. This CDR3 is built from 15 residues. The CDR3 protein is CASSQEIPRVEKLFF. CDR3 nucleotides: TGCGCCAGCAGCCAAGAAATTCCCAGGGTTGAAAAACTGTTTTTT.

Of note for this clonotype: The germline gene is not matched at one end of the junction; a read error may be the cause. Here the CDR3 DNA reads TGTGCCGTCAGTGAGCCCCGGGACAGGACAGATACGCAGTATTTT. Amino acids: CAVSEPRDRTDTQYF. The chain has TRBV10-3 and TRBJ2-3, with 8 bases lining up with TRBD1. Per germline, CDR1 ENHRY and CDR2 SYGVKD. This CDR3 has 15 amino acids.

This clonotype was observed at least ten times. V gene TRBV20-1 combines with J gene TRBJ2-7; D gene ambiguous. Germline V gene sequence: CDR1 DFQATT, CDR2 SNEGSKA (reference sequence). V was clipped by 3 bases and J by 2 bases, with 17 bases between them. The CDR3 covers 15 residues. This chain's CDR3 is CSASPFGQATYEQYF. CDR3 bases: TGCAGTGCTAGCCCCTTCGGGCAGGCTACCTACGAGCAGTACTTC.

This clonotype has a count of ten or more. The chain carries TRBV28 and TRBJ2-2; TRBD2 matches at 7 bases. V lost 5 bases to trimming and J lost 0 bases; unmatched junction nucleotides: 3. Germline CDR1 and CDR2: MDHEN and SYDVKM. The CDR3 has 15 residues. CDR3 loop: CASSTAGSNTGELFF. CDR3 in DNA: TGTGCCAGCAGTACAGCGGGATCGAACACCGGGGAGCTGTTTTTT. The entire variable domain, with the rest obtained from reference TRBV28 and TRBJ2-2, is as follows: DVKVTQSSRYLVKRTGEKVFLECVQDMDHENMFWYRQDPGLGLRLIYFSYDVKMKEKGDIPEGYSVSREKKERFSLILESASTNQTSMYLCASSTAGSNTGELFFGEGSRLTVL.

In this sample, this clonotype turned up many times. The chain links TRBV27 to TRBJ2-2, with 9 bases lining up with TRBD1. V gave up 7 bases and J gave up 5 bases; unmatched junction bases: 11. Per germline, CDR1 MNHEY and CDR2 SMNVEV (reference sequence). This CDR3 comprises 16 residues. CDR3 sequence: CASNTNRGHGTGELFF. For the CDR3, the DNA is TGTGCCAGCAACACAAACAGGGGGCATGGGACCGGGGAGCTGTTTTTT.

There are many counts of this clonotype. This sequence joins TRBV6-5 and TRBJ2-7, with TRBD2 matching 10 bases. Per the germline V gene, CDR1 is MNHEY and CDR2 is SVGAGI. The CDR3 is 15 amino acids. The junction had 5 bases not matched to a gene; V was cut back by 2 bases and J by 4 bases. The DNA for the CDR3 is TGTGCCAGCAGTTACGAGGCTAGCGGGAGTTACGAGCAGTACTTC. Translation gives CASSYEASGSYEQYF.

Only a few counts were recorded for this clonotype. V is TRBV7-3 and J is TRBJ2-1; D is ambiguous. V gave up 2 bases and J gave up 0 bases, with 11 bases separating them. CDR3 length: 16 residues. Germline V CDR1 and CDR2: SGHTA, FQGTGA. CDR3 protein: CASSLAGKPSYNEQFF. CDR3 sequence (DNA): TGTGCCAGCAGCTTAGCCGGAAAGCCCTCCTACAATGAGCAGTTCTTC.

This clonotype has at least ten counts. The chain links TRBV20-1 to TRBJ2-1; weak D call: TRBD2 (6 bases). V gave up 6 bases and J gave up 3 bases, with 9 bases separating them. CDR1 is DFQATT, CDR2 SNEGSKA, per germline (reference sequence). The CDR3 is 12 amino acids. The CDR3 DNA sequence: TGCAGTGCCGCCGGGAGCTACAATGAGCAGTTCTTC. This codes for CSAAGSYNEQFF.